The clone carrying this TCR beta chain has more than one count but fewer than ten. The antigen remains undetermined. TCR beta libraries were made by quantitative 5'-RACE with molecular barcodes. From the 5' RACE reads, TCRdb called clonotypes with MiXCR, one entry per CDR3 protein. The sample records about 400,000 distinct CDR3 sequences, approximately 22% being singletons. This record belongs to a study of CD8 T cells in ankylosing spondylitis. Study observations and caveats: Within peripheral blood, clones linked to disease were CD8+ and relatively rare. Reportedly, significant enrichment of disease-linked clones occurred in matched ankylosing spondylitis synovial fluid.

The ends were cut back, 5 bases at V and 0 bases at J, with 12 bases in the middle. The CDR3 is made up of 15 amino acids. The source is a male donor with ankylosing spondylitis or in good health (not recorded which). Sequencing input: blood, either unsorted or a sorted T cell fraction (not recorded which). This chain joins TRBV12-3 or TRBV12-4 and TRBJ2-3; D gene unclear. The CDR3 sequence: CASSPGPGSTDTQYF. The CDR3 DNA follows: TGTGCCAGCAGTCCCGGACCGGGCAGCACAGATACGCAGTATTTT.